These 25 T cell receptor beta chains were all obtained from the same sample, sequenced in a study of blood T cell repertoires in COVID-19. TCRdb's table, derived via immunoSEQ multiplex PCR, lists solely in-frame clones and lacks some. The table lists about 260,000 clones, roughly 86% of them singletons. Material: peripheral blood. The receptors were sampled from a man aged 35 to 55 who had recovered from COVID-19.

The CDR3 bases are TGTGCCAGCGGGATATCCTCTGGAAACACCATATATTTT. Translating gives CASGISSGNTIYF. This chain joins TRBV19 and TRBJ1-3; no reliable D call. V gave up 9 bases and J gave up 0 bases, with 9 bases separating them. The CDR3 loop spans 13 amino acids. From germline, CDR1 is LNHDA and CDR2 SQIVND (reference sequence). The complete variable domain, with remaining parts taken from reference TRBV19 and TRBJ1-3, reads DGGITQSPKYLFRKEGQNVTLSCEQNLNHDAMYWYRQDPGQGLRLIYYSQIVNDFQKGDIAEGYSVSREKKESFPLTVTSAQKNPTAFYLCASGISSGNTIYFGEGSWLTVV.

This chain joins TRBV5-1 and TRBJ1-2; TRBD1 matches at 12 bases. Germline V CDR1 and CDR2: SGHRS, YFSETQ. The trim removed 0 bases at V and 7 bases at J, leaving 4 bases unmatched. This CDR3 has 15 amino acids. The CDR3 DNA sequence: TGCGCCAGCAGCTTGGAGGGACAGGGGGCTGGTGGCTACACCTTC. It specifies CASSLEGQGAGGYTF.

This chain joins TRBV15 and TRBJ2-7, with D maybe TRBD2 (6 bases). The CDR3 loop spans 13 amino acids. The germline V and J ends were trimmed by 5 bases and 0 bases, with 8 bases remaining between them. Germline-derived CDR1 and CDR2 are LNHNV and YYDKDF (reference sequence). CDR3 region: CATSRGGSYEQYF. The CDR3 DNA sequence: TGTGCCACCAGCCGGGGAGGCTCCTACGAGCAGTACTTC.

This clone was counted a single time. CDR3 bases: TGTGCCAGTAGTGGTACGGGGACAGGAGGGTACTATGGCTACACCTTC. As protein: CASSGTGTGGYYGYTF. The chain links TRBV19 to TRBJ1-2, with TRBD1 matching 8 bases. The ends lost 5 bases at V and 3 bases at J; junction bases unmatched: 11. Germline loops: CDR1 LNHDA, CDR2 SQIVND (reference sequence). The CDR3 length is 16 residues.

In regard to this clone: At the DNA level, this CDR3 is encoded by other sequences in the same sample as well. The chain combines TRBV19 with TRBJ2-2; TRBD1 aligns across 8 bases. CDR3 length: 15 residues. The germline gives CDR1 LNHDA, CDR2 SQIVND (reference sequence). V trimming: 4 bases; J trimming: 2 bases; junction bases outside the gene matches: 3. The CDR3 coding sequence is TGTGCCAGTAGTACAGGACAGGGAAACACCGGGGAGCTGTTTTTT. Translation gives CASSTGQGNTGELFF.

This chain joins TRBV19 and TRBJ1-4; TRBD1 aligns across 8 bases. In germline, CDR1 is LNHDA, CDR2 SQIVND (reference sequence). The CDR3 runs 17 residues. V trimming: 3 bases; J trimming: 8 bases; junction bases outside the gene matches: 14. The CDR3 sequence: CASSMGRGRGIYEKLFF. CDR3 bases: TGTGCCAGTAGTATGGGCAGGGGGCGCGGTATCTACGAAAAACTGTTTTTT.

V is TRBV27 and J is TRBJ2-3, with 7 bases identical to TRBD2. From germline, CDR1 is MNHEY and CDR2 SMNVEV (reference sequence). The CDR3 is 15 residues long. The ends lost 5 bases at V and 0 bases at J; junction bases unmatched: 5. The CDR3 here is CASSPPAGSTDTQYF. The CDR3 nucleotides read TGTGCCAGCAGTCCTCCAGCGGGGAGCACAGATACGCAGTATTTT.

The chain recombines TRBV4-2 with TRBJ2-7, with 8 bases aligning to TRBD1. This CDR3 contains 15 residues. Germline CDR1 LGHNA, CDR2 YNFKEQ. V lost 3 bases to trimming and J lost 6 bases; unmatched junction nucleotides: 10. The CDR3 sequence is CASSHPGQGQGEQYF. DNA for the CDR3: TGTGCCAGCAGCCACCCCGGACAGGGCCAGGGCGAGCAGTACTTC.

V is TRBV2 and J is TRBJ2-3, with D tentatively TRBD2 (5 bases). Germline assignment: CDR1 SNHLY and CDR2 FYNNEI. V was trimmed by 8 bases and J by 0 bases, leaving 15 bases between them. This CDR3 is built from 15 residues. CDR3 protein: CASLFLRGSTDTQYF. In DNA form, the CDR3 reads TGTGCCAGCCTGTTCCTTCGAGGGAGCACAGATACGCAGTATTTT.

This sequence joins TRBV27 and TRBJ1-2; a possible D gene is TRBD1 (6 bases). CDR1 and CDR2 from the germline V gene are MNHEY and SMNVEV (reference sequence). The V gene lost 5 bases and the J gene lost 2 bases, with 12 bases spanning the gap. The CDR3 is 14 amino acids. CDR3 DNA sequence: TGTGCCAGCAGTCCGGGACACAAAAACTATGGCTACACCTTC. It encodes CASSPGHKNYGYTF.

The CDR3 region is CASGEGTGVTGELFF. In nucleotides, the CDR3 is TGCGCCAGCGGGGAAGGGACAGGGGTAACCGGGGAGCTGTTTTTT. The chain combines TRBV5-1 with TRBJ2-2; 10 bases line up with TRBD1. This CDR3 comprises 15 residues. J lost 5 bases, V lost 7 bases, and 8 bases had no gene match. In germline, CDR1 is SGHRS, CDR2 YFSETQ.

The chain has TRBV15 and TRBJ2-7, with 7 bases lining up with TRBD2. Germline V gene lookup returns CDR1 LNHNV and CDR2 YYDKDF (reference sequence). With V trimmed by 5 bases and J by 4 bases, 5 bases remained unmatched. CDR3 length: 13 residues. This CDR3 reads CATSGGRGYEQYF. CDR3 coding DNA: TGTGCCACCAGCGGGGGGAGGGGTTACGAGCAGTACTTC.

This chain uses TRBV13 with TRBJ2-3, with TRBD2 matching 8 bases. The CDR3 spans 15 residues. Germline loops: CDR1 PRHDT, CDR2 FYEKMQ (reference sequence). V trimming: 3 bases; J trimming: 0 bases; junction bases outside the gene matches: 2. CDR3 DNA: TGTGCCAGCAGCTTGACTAGCGCCAGCACAGATACGCAGTATTTT. Its translation: CASSLTSASTDTQYF. The variable domain in full, with the rest retrieved from reference TRBV13 and TRBJ2-3, is AAGVIQSPRHLIKEKRETATLKCYPIPRHDTVYWYQQGPGQDPQFLISFYEKMQSDKGSIPDRFSAQQFSDYHSELNMSSLELGDSALYFCASSLTSASTDTQYFGPGTRLTVL.

The chain uses TRBV11-3 and TRBJ2-2; 14 bases align to TRBD2. CDR3 size: 16 residues. The V segment lost 4 bases and the J segment 5 bases; nucleotides outside the gene matches: 3. Germline values: CDR1 SGHNT, CDR2 YENEEA. For the CDR3, the DNA is TGTGCCAGCAGCTCCGGACTAGCGGGAGGTACCGGGGAGCTGTTTTTT. The encoded protein is CASSSGLAGGTGELFF.

The rearrangement uses TRBV4-1 and TRBJ1-5; D is possibly TRBD1 (6 bases). The CDR3 covers 12 residues. In germline, CDR1 is MGHRA, CDR2 YSYEKL. Trimming removed 5 bases at V and 9 bases at J, with 11 bases between. Written as DNA, the CDR3 is TGCGCCAGCAGCAGAGGGGGTCGGCCCCAGCATTTT. Amino acid sequence: CASSRGGRPQHF.

The rearrangement uses TRBV5-1 and TRBJ2-3; D ambiguous. The germline V and J ends were trimmed by 0 bases and 2 bases, with 13 bases remaining between them. This CDR3 has 16 residues. Germline loops: CDR1 SGHRS, CDR2 YFSETQ. CDR3 DNA: TGCGCCAGCAGCTTGGGTGACAATTTCCCCACAGATACGCAGTATTTT. As protein: CASSLGDNFPTDTQYF.

This sequence joins TRBV7-9 and TRBJ2-7, with 8 nucleotides matching TRBD2. Trimming cost V 5 bases and J 5 bases; bases outside gene matches: 14. The CDR3 has 16 amino acids. CDR1 is SEHNR, CDR2 FQNEAQ, per germline (reference sequence). CDR3 in amino acids: CASSPGAGVWINEQYF. CDR3 in DNA: TGTGCCAGCAGCCCAGGAGCGGGAGTATGGATCAACGAGCAGTACTTC.

The chain is built from TRBV9 and TRBJ1-1; no firm D call. CDR3 length: 16 residues. Germline V gene lookup returns CDR1 SGDLS and CDR2 YYNGEE. Trimming shortened V by 0 bases and J by 0 bases, and 12 bases separated the two germline ends. Written as DNA, the CDR3 is TGTGCCAGCAGCGTAGGGACTTCAGCGATGAACACTGAAGCTTTCTTT. Translated: CASSVGTSAMNTEAFF.

This clone was seen a handful of times. J is TRBJ2-7 and V is TRBV7-9; D gene uncertain. Trimming removed 1 base at V and 1 base at J, with 11 bases between. Looked up from germline, CDR1 is SEHNR and CDR2 is FQNEAQ (reference sequence). This CDR3 region has 15 residues. This CDR3 is CASSLVEEISYEQYF. The CDR3 coding sequence is TGTGCCAGCAGCTTAGTAGAGGAGATATCCTACGAGCAGTACTTC.

The gene calls are TRBV12-5 and TRBJ2-1; 8 bases match TRBD2. Per germline, CDR1 LGHNT and CDR2 FRNRAP. The length of the CDR3 is 15 residues. J gave up 6 bases and V 6 bases, and 10 bases lay outside the gene matches. The CDR3 nucleotides read TGTGCTAGTGGGACCGGGACTAGGATCATCAATGAGCAGTTCTTC. The encoded protein is CASGTGTRIINEQFF.

In its sample, this clone was seen a few times. CDR3 in DNA: TGTGCCAGCAGCTCAGACCCGGGACAGCCGAACACTGAAGCTTTCTTT. It is translated as CASSSDPGQPNTEAFF. This rearrangement joins TRBV7-9 to TRBJ1-1; 7 nucleotides match TRBD1. The trim removed 4 bases at V and 1 base at J, leaving 9 bases unmatched. CDR3 length equals 16 residues. The germline V gene has CDR1 SEHNR and CDR2 FQNEAQ (reference sequence). The full variable domain, its missing parts supplied by reference TRBV7-9 and TRBJ1-1, is DTGVSQNPRHKITKRGQNVTFRCDPISEHNRLYWYRQTLGQGPEFLTYFQNEAQLEKSRLLSDRFSAERPKGSFSTLEIQRTEQGDSAMYLCASSSDPGQPNTEAFFGQGTRLTVV.

This clone showed up just a few times. V and J are TRBV7-9 and TRBJ2-7; possible D gene TRBD2, 6 bases. Deletions cut 5 bases from V and 6 bases from J, with 11 bases between. The CDR3 contains 12 residues. Germline assignment: CDR1 SEHNR and CDR2 FQNEAQ (reference sequence). The CDR3, as DNA: TGTGCCAGCAGCATAGTAGCGGCCGAGCAGTACTTC. It specifies CASSIVAAEQYF. Filled out from reference TRBV7-9 and TRBJ2-7, the complete variable domain reads DTGVSQNPRHKITKRGQNVTFRCDPISEHNRLYWYRQTLGQGPEFLTYFQNEAQLEKSRLLSDRFSAERPKGSFSTLEIQRTEQGDSAMYLCASSIVAAEQYFGPGTRLTVT.

The rearrangement joins TRBV10-2 to TRBJ2-2; TRBD2 is a possible D gene (7 bases). Per the germline V gene, CDR1 is WSHSY and CDR2 is SAAADI. Between the trimmed V and J ends, which lost 6 bases and 7 bases, there was a span of 15 bases. The CDR3 contains 14 residues. The chain's CDR3 is CASRLGGADGELFF. The CDR3 DNA is TGCGCCAGCAGACTTGGGGGGGCTGACGGGGAGCTGTTTTTT.

In regard to this clone: Additional DNA sequences in this sample encode the identical CDR3. The DNA of the CDR3 is TGTGCCAGCAGTTCACTATACGAGCAGTACTTC. Its protein is CASSSLYEQYF. The chain combines TRBV6-5 with TRBJ2-7; no definite D call. Germline V gene data show CDR1 as MNHEY and CDR2 as SVGAGI. Trimming cost V 4 bases and J 4 bases, with 5 bases left between them. The CDR3 contains 11 residues.

This clone is a singleton in its sample. The rearrangement joins TRBV25-1 to TRBJ2-7; TRBD1 matches 7 bases. The trim removed 4 bases at V and 4 bases at J, leaving 10 bases unmatched. Germline V lookup: CDR1 MGHDK, CDR2 SYGVNS. There are 15 residues in the CDR3. Written as DNA, the CDR3 is TGTGCCAGCAGTGGAACAGGGGCCGGGGAATACGAGCAGTACTTC. Amino acid sequence: CASSGTGAGEYEQYF.